The 4 T cell receptor beta chains below come from one sample, sequenced in a study of OX40 agonist ivuxolimab in advanced cancers. Profiling relied on immunoSEQ multiplex PCR, and the TCRdb table lists in-frame clones only, not all of them. The sample lists 77,000 or so clones; 92% were seen once. Sequencing used CD4+ or CD8+ T cells sorted from blood, obtained in a trial of the OX40 agonist ivuxolimab. Receptor source: an adult with an advanced solid tumor such as melanoma, head and neck, liver or kidney cancer.

V and J are TRBV5-1 and TRBJ2-5, with D perhaps being TRBD1 or TRBD2 (5 bases each). There are 15 residues in the CDR3. Germline CDR1 and CDR2: SGHRS and YFSETQ. V shed 7 bases and J shed 5 bases, with 21 bases lying between them. CDR3 sequence: CASALGAGYRETQYF. In DNA form, the CDR3 reads TGCGCCAGCGCTCTCGGGGCCGGGTATCGGGAGACCCAGTACTTC.

This clone was detected only once. The chain uses TRBV19 and TRBJ2-5; D remains unclear. Germline-derived CDR1 and CDR2 are LNHDA and SQIVND (reference sequence). With 6 bases removed from V and 1 base from J, the gap between germline ends came to 9 bases. CDR3 length equals 13 residues. CDR3 in amino acids: CASRRTAQETQYF. For the CDR3, the DNA is TGTGCCAGTAGAAGGACGGCCCAAGAGACCCAGTACTTC.

The gene calls are TRBV5-4 and TRBJ1-2; D might be TRBD1 (6 bases). The germline gives CDR1 SGHNT, CDR2 YYREEE (reference sequence). CDR3 size: 13 residues. The germline V and J ends were trimmed by 4 bases and 7 bases, with 14 bases remaining between them. The CDR3 bases are TGTGCCAGCAGCCTCCCGGACAGAGGTGGCTACACCTTC. It is translated as CASSLPDRGGYTF. The whole variable domain, remainder taken from reference TRBV5-4 and TRBJ1-2, is ETGVTQSPTHLIKTRGQQVTLRCSSQSGHNTVSWYQQALGQGPQFIFQYYREEENGRGNFPPRFSGLQFPNYSSELNVNALELDDSALYLCASSLPDRGGYTFGSGTRLTVV.

The J gene is TRBJ1-2, the V gene TRBV5-1, with 7 bases identical to TRBD1. This CDR3 region has 12 residues. Germline assignment: CDR1 SGHRS and CDR2 YFSETQ. V lost 4 bases and J lost 8; bases outside the gene matches: 5. The CDR3 spells CASSLIQGGYTF. CDR3 in DNA: TGCGCCAGCAGCCTGATACAGGGGGGCTACACCTTC.